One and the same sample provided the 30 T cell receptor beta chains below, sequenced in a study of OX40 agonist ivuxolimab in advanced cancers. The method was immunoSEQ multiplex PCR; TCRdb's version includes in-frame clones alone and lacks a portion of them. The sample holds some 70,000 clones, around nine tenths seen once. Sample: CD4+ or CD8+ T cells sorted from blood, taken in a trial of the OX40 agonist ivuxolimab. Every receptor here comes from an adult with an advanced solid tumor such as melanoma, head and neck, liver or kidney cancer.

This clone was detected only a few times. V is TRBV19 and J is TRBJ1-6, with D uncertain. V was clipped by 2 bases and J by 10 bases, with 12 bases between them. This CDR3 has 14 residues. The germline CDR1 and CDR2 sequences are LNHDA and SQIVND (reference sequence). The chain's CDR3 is CASSIRRRTSPLHF. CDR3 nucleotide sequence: TGTGCCAGTAGTATACGGCGCCGAACGTCACCCCTCCACTTT.

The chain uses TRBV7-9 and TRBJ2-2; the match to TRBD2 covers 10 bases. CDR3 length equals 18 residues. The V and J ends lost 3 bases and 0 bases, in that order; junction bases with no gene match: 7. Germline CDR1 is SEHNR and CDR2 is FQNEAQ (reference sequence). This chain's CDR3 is CASSLMGLALSNTGELFF. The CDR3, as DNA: TGTGCCAGCAGCTTGATGGGACTAGCGTTATCGAACACCGGGGAGCTGTTTTTT.

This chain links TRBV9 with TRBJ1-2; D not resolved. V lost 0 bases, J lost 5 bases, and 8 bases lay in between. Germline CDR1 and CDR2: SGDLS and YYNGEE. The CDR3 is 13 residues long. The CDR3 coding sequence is TGTGCCAGCAGCGTAGAGGGCAGTTATGGCTACACCTTC. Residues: CASSVEGSYGYTF. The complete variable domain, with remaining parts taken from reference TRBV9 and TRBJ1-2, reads DSGVTQTPKHLITATGQRVTLRCSPRSGDLSVYWYQQSLDQGLQFLIQYYNGEERAKGNILERFSAQQFPDLHSELNLSSLELGDSALYFCASSVEGSYGYTFGSGTRLTVV.

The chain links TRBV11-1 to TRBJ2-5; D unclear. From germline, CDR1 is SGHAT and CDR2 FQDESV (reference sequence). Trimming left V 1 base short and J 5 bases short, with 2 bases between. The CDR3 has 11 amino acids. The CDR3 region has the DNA TGTGCCAGCAGCTTAGGGGAGACCCAGTACTTC. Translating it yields CASSLGETQYF.

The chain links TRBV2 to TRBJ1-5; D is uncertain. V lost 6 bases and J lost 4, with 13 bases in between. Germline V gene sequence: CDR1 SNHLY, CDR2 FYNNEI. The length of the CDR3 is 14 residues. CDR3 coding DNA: TGTGCCAGCAGCTTAGGGTGGCTTAATCAGCCCCAGCATTTT. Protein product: CASSLGWLNQPQHF.

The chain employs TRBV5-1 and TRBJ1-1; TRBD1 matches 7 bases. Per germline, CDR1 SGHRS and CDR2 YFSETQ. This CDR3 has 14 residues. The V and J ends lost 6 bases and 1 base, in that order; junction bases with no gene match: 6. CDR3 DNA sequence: TGCGCCAGCACAGGGGGGGTAACGAACACTGAAGCTTTCTTT. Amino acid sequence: CASTGGVTNTEAFF.

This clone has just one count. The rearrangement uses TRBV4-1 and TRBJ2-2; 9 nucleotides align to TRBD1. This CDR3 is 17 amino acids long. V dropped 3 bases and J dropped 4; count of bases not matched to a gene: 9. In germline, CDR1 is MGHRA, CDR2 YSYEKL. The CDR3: CASSHFLQGAPTGELFF. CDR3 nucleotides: TGCGCCAGCAGCCATTTTTTACAGGGGGCGCCCACCGGGGAGCTGTTTTTT.

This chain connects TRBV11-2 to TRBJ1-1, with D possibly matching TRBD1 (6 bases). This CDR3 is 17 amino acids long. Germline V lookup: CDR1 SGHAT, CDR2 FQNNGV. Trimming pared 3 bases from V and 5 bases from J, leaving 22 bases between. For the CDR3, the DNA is TGTGCCAGCAGCTTTATTAGGACGGGGGCGCGGGGGACTGAAGCTTTCTTT. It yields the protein CASSFIRTGARGTEAFF.

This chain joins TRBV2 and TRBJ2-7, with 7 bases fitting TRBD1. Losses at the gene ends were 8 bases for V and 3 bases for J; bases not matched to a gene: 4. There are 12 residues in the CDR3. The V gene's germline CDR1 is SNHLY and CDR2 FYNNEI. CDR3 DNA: TGTGCCAGCCTGCGACAGGGCTACGAGCAGTACTTC. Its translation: CASLRQGYEQYF.

Here the CDR3 DNA reads TGTGCCAGTAGTAGACAGGAGGTCAATGAGCAGTTCTTC. Residues: CASSRQEVNEQFF. The rearrangement links TRBV19 to TRBJ2-1, with D possibly being TRBD1 (6 bases). V lost 4 bases to trimming and J lost 6 bases, with 10 bases between them. Germline CDR1 is LNHDA and CDR2 is SQIVND (reference sequence). CDR3 size: 13 residues.

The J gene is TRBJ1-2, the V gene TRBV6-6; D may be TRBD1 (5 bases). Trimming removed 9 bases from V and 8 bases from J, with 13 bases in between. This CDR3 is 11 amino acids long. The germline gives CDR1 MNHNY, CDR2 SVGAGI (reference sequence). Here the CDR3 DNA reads TGTGCCAGTGACCAGGGTTTCGGCTACACCTTC. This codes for CASDQGFGYTF.

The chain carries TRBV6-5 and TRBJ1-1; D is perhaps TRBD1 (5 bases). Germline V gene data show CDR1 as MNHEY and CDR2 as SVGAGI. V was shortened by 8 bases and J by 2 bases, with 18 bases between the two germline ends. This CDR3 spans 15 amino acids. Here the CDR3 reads CASALGGGYNTEAFF. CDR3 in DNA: TGTGCCAGCGCCTTGGGGGGGGGTTACAACACTGAAGCTTTCTTT.

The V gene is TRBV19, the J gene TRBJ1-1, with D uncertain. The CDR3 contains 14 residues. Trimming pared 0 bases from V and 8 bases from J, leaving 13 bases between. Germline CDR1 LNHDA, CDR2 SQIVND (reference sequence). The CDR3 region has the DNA TGTGCCAGTAGTATAGATGCGGTAGGTTCGGAAGCTTTCTTT. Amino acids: CASSIDAVGSEAFF.

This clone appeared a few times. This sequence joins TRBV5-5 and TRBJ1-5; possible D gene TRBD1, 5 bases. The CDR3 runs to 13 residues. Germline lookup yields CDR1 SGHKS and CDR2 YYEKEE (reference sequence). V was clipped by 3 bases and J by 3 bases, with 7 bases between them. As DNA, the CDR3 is TGTGCCAGCAGCTCAGGGCACAATCAGCCCCAGCATTTT. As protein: CASSSGHNQPQHF.

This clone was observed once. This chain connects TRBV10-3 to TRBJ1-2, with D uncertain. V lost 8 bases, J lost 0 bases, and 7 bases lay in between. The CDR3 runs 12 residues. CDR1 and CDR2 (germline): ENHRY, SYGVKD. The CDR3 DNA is TGTGCCATCTCTGCGGCTAACTATGGCTACACCTTC. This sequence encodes CAISAANYGYTF.

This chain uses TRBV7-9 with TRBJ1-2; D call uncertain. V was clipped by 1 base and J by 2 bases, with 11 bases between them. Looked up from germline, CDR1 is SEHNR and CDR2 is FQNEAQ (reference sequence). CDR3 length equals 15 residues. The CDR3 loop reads CASSLGGTANYGYTF. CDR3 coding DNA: TGTGCCAGCAGCTTAGGCGGTACAGCGAACTATGGCTACACCTTC.

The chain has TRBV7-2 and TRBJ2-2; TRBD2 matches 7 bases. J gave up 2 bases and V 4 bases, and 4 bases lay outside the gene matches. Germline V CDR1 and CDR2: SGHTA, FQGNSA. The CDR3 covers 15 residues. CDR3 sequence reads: CASSSSGINTGELFF. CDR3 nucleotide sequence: TGTGCCAGCAGCTCAAGCGGGATAAACACCGGGGAGCTGTTTTTT.

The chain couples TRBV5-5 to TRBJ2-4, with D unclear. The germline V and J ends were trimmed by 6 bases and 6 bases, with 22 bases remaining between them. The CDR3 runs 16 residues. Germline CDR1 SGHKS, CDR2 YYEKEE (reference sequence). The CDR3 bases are TGTGCCAGCACCCTTCGGCCGGACCTCCTGACAAACATTCAGTACTTC. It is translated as CASTLRPDLLTNIQYF.

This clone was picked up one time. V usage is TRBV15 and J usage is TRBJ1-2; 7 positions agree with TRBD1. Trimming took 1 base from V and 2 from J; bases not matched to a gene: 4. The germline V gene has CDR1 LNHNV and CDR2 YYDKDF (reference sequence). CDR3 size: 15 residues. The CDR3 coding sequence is TGTGCCACCAGCAGAGTAGGACAGGCGAACTATGGCTACACCTTC. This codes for CATSRVGQANYGYTF. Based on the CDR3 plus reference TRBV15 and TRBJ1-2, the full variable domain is DAMVIQNPRYQVTQFGKPVTLSCSQTLNHNVMYWYQQKSSQAPKLLFHYYDKDFNNEADTPDNFQSRRPNTSFCFLDIRSPGLGDTAMYLCATSRVGQANYGYTFGSGTRLTVV.

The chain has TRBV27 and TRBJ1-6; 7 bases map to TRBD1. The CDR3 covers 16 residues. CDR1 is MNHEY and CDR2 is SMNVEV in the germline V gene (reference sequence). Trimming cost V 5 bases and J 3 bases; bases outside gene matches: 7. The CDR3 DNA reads TGTGCCAGCAGTACGGTGACAGGGTACTATAATTCACCCCTCCACTTT. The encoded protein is CASSTVTGYYNSPLHF.

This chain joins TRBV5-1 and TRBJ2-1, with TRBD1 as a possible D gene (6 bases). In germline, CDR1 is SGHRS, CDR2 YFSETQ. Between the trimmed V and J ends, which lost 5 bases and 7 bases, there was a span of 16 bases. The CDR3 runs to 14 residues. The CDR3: CASRIQGSSNEQFF. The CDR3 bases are TGCGCCAGCAGAATTCAGGGGTCGTCGAATGAGCAGTTCTTC.

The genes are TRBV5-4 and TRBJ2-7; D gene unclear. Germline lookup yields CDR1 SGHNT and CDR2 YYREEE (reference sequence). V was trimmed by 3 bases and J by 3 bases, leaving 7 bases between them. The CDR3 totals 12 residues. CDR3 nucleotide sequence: TGTGCCAGCAGCTCCGACCTCTACGAGCAGTACTTC. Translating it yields CASSSDLYEQYF.

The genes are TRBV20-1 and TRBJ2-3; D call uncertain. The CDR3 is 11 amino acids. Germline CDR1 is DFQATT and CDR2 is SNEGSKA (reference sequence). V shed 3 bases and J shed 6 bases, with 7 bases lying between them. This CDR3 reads CSARTGDTQYF. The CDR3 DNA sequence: TGCAGTGCTAGGACGGGCGATACGCAGTATTTT.

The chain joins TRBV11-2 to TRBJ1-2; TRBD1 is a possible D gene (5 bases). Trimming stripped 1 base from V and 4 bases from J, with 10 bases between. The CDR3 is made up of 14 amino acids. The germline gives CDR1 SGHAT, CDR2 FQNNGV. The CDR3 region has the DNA TGTGCCAGCAGCTTAGTAAGGGGTGGCTATGGCTACACCTTC. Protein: CASSLVRGGYGYTF.

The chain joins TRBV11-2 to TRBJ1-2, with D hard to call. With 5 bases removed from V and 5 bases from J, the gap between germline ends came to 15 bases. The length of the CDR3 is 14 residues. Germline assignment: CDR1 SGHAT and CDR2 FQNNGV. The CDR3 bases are TGTGCCAGCAGCCGAGGGCAATATGGGTATGGCTACACCTTC. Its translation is CASSRGQYGYGYTF.

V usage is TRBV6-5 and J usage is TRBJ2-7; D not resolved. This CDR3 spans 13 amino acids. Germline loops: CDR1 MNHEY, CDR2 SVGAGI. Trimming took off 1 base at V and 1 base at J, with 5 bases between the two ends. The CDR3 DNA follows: TGTGCCAGCAGTTACTGGCTATCCTACGAGCAGTACTTC. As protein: CASSYWLSYEQYF.

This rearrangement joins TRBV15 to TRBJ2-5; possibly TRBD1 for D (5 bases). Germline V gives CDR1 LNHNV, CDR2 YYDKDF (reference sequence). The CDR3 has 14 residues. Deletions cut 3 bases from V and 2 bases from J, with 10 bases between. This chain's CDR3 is CATSSGHLQETQYF. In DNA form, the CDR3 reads TGTGCCACCAGCAGTGGACACCTACAAGAGACCCAGTACTTC.

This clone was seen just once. The CDR3 loop is CASSLGGKGHGYTF. In DNA, the CDR3 is TGTGCCAGCAGCCTAGGAGGGAAGGGGCATGGCTACACCTTC. The chain recombines TRBV7-2 with TRBJ1-2; D perhaps matches TRBD1 (5 bases). CDR1 is SGHTA and CDR2 is FQGNSA in the germline V gene. V lost 5 bases to trimming and J lost 6 bases, with 16 bases between them. CDR3 length equals 14 residues.

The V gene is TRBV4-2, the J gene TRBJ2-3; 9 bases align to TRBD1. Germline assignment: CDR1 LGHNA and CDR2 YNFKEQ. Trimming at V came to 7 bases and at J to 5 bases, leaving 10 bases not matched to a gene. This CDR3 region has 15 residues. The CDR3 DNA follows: TGTGCCAGCACCGAGACAGGGGGAATGGGAGATACGCAGTATTTT. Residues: CASTETGGMGDTQYF.

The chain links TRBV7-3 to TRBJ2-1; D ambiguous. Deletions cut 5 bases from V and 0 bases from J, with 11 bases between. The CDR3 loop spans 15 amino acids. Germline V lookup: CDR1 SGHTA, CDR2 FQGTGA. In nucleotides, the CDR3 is TGTGCCAGCAGCCCCGGTGAGAGCTCCTACAATGAGCAGTTCTTC. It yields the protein CASSPGESSYNEQFF.